These T cell receptor beta chains were read from a single sample in a study of breast tumors, draining lymph nodes, adjacent tissues. TCRdb redid the calling of the multiplex PCR reads with MiXCR, one entry per CDR3 protein. The sample includes fewer than 90,000 distinct CDR3 sequences, roughly 29% of them seen just once. Sequenced material: axillary lymph node tissue. These receptors all come from a female donor with breast cancer. Some clones in this sample may be carry-over from other donors' samples. The CDR3 runs from the conserved cysteine through the conserved F or W. The order of the fields is CDR3 length, J gene, V gene, clone size, D gene, CDR3 protein, CDR3 DNA. The D gene is left open where the match is weak. Clone size is stated in some rows and not others, as once, few, many or a class when expanded.

CDR3 length: 15; J gene: TRBJ2-7; V gene: TRBV7-8; clone size: many; D gene: .; CDR3 protein: CASSRVGGGSYEQYF; CDR3 DNA: TGTGCCAGCAGCCGGGTGGGGGGCGGATCCTACGAGCAGTACTTC
CDR3 length: 12; J gene: TRBJ2-7; V gene: TRBV28; clone size: many; D gene: .; CDR3 protein: CASREGYYEQYF; CDR3 DNA: TGTGCCAGCAGGGAAGGCTACTACGAGCAGTACTTC
CDR3 length: 13; J gene: TRBJ1-5; V gene: TRBV7-3; clone size: .; D gene: .; CDR3 protein: CASSLTAGQPQHF; CDR3 DNA: TGTGCCAGCAGCTTGACAGCAGGTCAGCCCCAGCATTTT
CDR3 length: 14; J gene: TRBJ1-6; V gene: TRBV7-3; clone size: many; D gene: TRBD1; CDR3 protein: CASSLSGGNSPLHF; CDR3 DNA: TGTGCCAGCAGCTTATCAGGGGGTAATTCACCCCTCCACTTT
CDR3 length: 11; J gene: TRBJ1-2; V gene: TRBV24-1; clone size: many; D gene: .; CDR3 protein: CATSDFYGYTF; CDR3 DNA: TGTGCCACCAGTGATTTCTATGGCTACACCTTC
CDR3 length: 19; J gene: TRBJ2-1; V gene: TRBV4-2; clone size: few; D gene: TRBD2; CDR3 protein: CASSQETSGPPSSYNEQFF; CDR3 DNA: TGTGCCAGCAGCCAAGAAACTAGCGGGCCTCCCAGCTCCTACAATGAGCAGTTCTTC
CDR3 length: 16; J gene: TRBJ2-7; V gene: TRBV7-8; clone size: many; D gene: TRBD2; CDR3 protein: CASSLASGGRAREQYF; CDR3 DNA: TGTGCCAGCAGCTTAGCTTCTGGCGGGAGGGCTCGCGAGCAGTACTTC
CDR3 length: 16; J gene: TRBJ1-2; V gene: TRBV4-3; clone size: many; D gene: .; CDR3 protein: CASSQEGTAPTYGYTF; CDR3 DNA: TGCGCCAGCAGCCAAGAGGGAACAGCCCCCACATATGGCTACACCTTC
CDR3 length: 14; J gene: TRBJ2-5; V gene: TRBV5-8; clone size: many; D gene: TRBD2; CDR3 protein: CASSPGGRQETQYF; CDR3 DNA: TGTGCCAGCAGCCCGGGGGGGAGGCAAGAGACCCAGTACTTC
CDR3 length: 15; J gene: TRBJ2-7; V gene: TRBV11-2; clone size: many; D gene: TRBD2; CDR3 protein: CASSLLAAPPHEQYF; CDR3 DNA: TGTGCCAGCAGCTTACTAGCGGCACCCCCCCACGAGCAGTACTTC
CDR3 length: 14; J gene: TRBJ2-7; V gene: TRBV4-2; clone size: many; D gene: TRBD1; CDR3 protein: CASSALDRGHEQYF; CDR3 DNA: TGTGCCAGCAGCGCCCTCGACAGGGGGCACGAGCAGTACTTC
CDR3 length: 15; J gene: TRBJ2-7; V gene: TRBV7-2; clone size: many; D gene: .; CDR3 protein: CASKLLMGVAARQYF; CDR3 DNA: TGTGCCAGCAAGCTTCTCATGGGGGTGGCAGCGAGGCAGTACTTC
CDR3 length: 14; J gene: TRBJ2-3; V gene: TRBV2; clone size: many; D gene: .; CDR3 protein: CASLLSASTDTQYF; CDR3 DNA: TGTGCCAGCCTACTTAGCGCTAGCACAGATACGCAGTATTTT
CDR3 length: 11; J gene: TRBJ2-1; V gene: TRBV12-3/TRBV12-4; clone size: many; D gene: .; CDR3 protein: CASRTLNEQFF; CDR3 DNA: TGTGCCAGCCGGACTCTCAATGAGCAGTTCTTC
CDR3 length: 14; J gene: TRBJ1-5; V gene: TRBV6-6; clone size: many; D gene: .; CDR3 protein: CASTEDPWNQPQHF; CDR3 DNA: TGTGCCAGCACCGAAGACCCCTGGAATCAGCCCCAGCATTTT
CDR3 length: 14; J gene: TRBJ2-1; V gene: TRBV20-1; clone size: many; D gene: TRBD2; CDR3 protein: CSAIAGPSYNEQFF; CDR3 DNA: TGCAGTGCAATAGCGGGCCCCTCCTACAATGAGCAGTTCTTC
CDR3 length: 14; J gene: TRBJ2-7; V gene: TRBV19; clone size: many; D gene: .; CDR3 protein: CASSIRDSPLGQYF; CDR3 DNA: TGTGCCAGTAGTATCCGGGACTCTCCCTTGGGGCAGTACTTC
CDR3 length: 15; J gene: TRBJ2-7; V gene: TRBV20-1; clone size: many; D gene: .; CDR3 protein: CSARDWTIPNYEQYF; CDR3 DNA: TGCAGTGCTAGAGACTGGACAATCCCCAACTACGAGCAGTACTTC
CDR3 length: 14; J gene: TRBJ1-2; V gene: TRBV7-2; clone size: .; D gene: TRBD1; CDR3 protein: CASSLTGNHYGYTF; CDR3 DNA: TGTGCCAGCAGCTTGACAGGGAACCACTATGGCTACACCTTC
CDR3 length: 14; J gene: TRBJ1-6; V gene: TRBV19; clone size: .; D gene: .; CDR3 protein: CASSRTRLNSPLHF; CDR3 DNA: TGTGCCAGTAGTCGGACACGGTTAAATTCACCCCTCCACTTT
CDR3 length: 15; J gene: TRBJ2-3; V gene: TRBV5-1; clone size: .; D gene: TRBD2; CDR3 protein: CASSQIAGGTDTQYF; CDR3 DNA: TGCGCCAGCAGCCAGATAGCGGGAGGCACAGATACGCAGTATTTT
CDR3 length: 13; J gene: TRBJ1-4; V gene: TRBV12-3/TRBV12-4; clone size: many; D gene: .; CDR3 protein: CASSRDTGEKLFF; CDR3 DNA: TGTGCCAGCAGCAGGGACACCGGCGAAAAACTGTTTTTT
CDR3 length: 14; J gene: TRBJ1-6; V gene: TRBV25-1; clone size: .; D gene: TRBD1; CDR3 protein: CAQQDRALNSPLHF; CDR3 DNA: TGTGCTCAACAGGACAGGGCTCTTAATTCACCCCTCCACTTT
CDR3 length: 12; J gene: TRBJ1-5; V gene: TRBV12-3/TRBV12-4; clone size: many; D gene: .; CDR3 protein: CASAHRDQPQHF; CDR3 DNA: TGTGCCAGCGCGCACAGGGATCAGCCCCAGCATTTT
CDR3 length: 15; J gene: TRBJ1-6; V gene: TRBV6-2/TRBV6-3; clone size: many; D gene: .; CDR3 protein: CASSRQLTVDSPLHF; CDR3 DNA: TGTGCCAGCAGTCGACAGCTCACAGTAGATTCACCCCTCCACTTT
CDR3 length: 15; J gene: TRBJ2-3; V gene: TRBV5-1; clone size: .; D gene: .; CDR3 protein: CASSLGRGDTDTQYF; CDR3 DNA: TGTGCCAGCAGCCTTGGAAGGGGAGACACAGATACGCAGTATTTT
CDR3 length: 14; J gene: TRBJ2-7; V gene: TRBV7-6; clone size: .; D gene: TRBD1; CDR3 protein: CVSSPDRVNGEQYF; CDR3 DNA: TGTGTCAGCAGCCCGGACAGGGTTAATGGCGAGCAGTACTTC
CDR3 length: 12; J gene: TRBJ2-7; V gene: TRBV7-9; clone size: many; D gene: TRBD1; CDR3 protein: CASSSTGSEQYF; CDR3 DNA: TGTGCCAGCAGCTCGACAGGGTCCGAGCAGTACTTC
CDR3 length: 14; J gene: TRBJ2-5; V gene: TRBV7-6; clone size: .; D gene: TRBD1; CDR3 protein: CASSLGGQNETQYF; CDR3 DNA: TGTGCTAGCAGCTTAGGGGGACAGAACGAGACCCAGTACTTC